Listed here is a single TCR beta chain. With V trimmed by 11 bases and J by 5 bases, 11 bases remained unmatched. CDR1 and CDR2 from the germline V gene are LGHDT and YNNKEL (reference sequence). The CDR3 is 13 residues long. Sequencing targeted TCR beta in blood CD8+ and CD4+ T cells. When the RNA was reverse transcribed, random hexamers were used with an input of roughly 0.45 to 1 ug. One entry per CDR3 protein results from TCRdb running MiXCR on the immunoSEQ multiplex PCR reads. The sample yields fewer than 70,000 distinct CDR3 sequences, around 93% seen once. The sample is drawn from a study of CD8 T cells in Susac syndrome.

The receptor was derived from a human donor in good health. The sequenced sample consisted of CD8+ T cells from PBMCs. The genes are TRBV3-1 and TRBJ2-5; the match to TRBD1 covers 7 bases. In nucleotides, the CDR3 is TGTGCCTCGCAGCGAGGGGGCAGGGAGACCCAGTACTTC. Translated: CASQRGGRETQYF.